Many counts were recorded for the clone carrying this T cell receptor (beta chain). Alpha- and beta-chain coverage of first-strand cDNA came from TRAV- and TRBV-specific primers. The PCR that amplified TCRs ran for about 20 cycles, relying on a constant-region primer and a V-primer adapter. TCRdb processed the reads anew with MiXCR; each CDR3 protein has one entry. The data show 80,000 or so distinct CDR3 sequences, with less than 20% seen just once and roughly 1.4% held by the top ten. The source of the sample is a study of low-dose radiotherapy and immunotherapy resistance in tumors. CDR1 MGHDK and CDR2 SYGVNS come from the germline V gene. V lost 4 bases to trimming and J lost 8 bases; unmatched junction nucleotides: 9. This CDR3 is 14 amino acids long. Time point given: after trial treatment. Stated treatment: LDRT plus nivolumab, ipilimumab, low-dose cyclophosphamide and aspirin (RACIN trial).

The specimen comprised PBMCs, sampled after low-dose radiotherapy plus immunotherapy. V is TRBV25-1 and J is TRBJ2-7, with 9 nucleotides matching TRBD2. The source is a male donor with prostate cancer. Here the CDR3 reads CASSGVGLAGKQYF. The CDR3 nucleotides read TGTGCCAGCAGTGGCGTGGGACTAGCAGGGAAGCAGTACTTC.